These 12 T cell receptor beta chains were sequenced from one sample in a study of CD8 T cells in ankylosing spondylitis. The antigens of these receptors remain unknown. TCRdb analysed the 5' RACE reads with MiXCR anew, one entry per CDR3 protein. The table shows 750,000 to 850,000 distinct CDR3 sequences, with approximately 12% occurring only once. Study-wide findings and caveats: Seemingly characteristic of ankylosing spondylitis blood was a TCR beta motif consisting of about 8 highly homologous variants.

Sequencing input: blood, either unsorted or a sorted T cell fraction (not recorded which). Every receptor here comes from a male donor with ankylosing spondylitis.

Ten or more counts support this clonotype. CDR3 sequence (DNA): TGTGCCAGCAGTTACGCCCAAGGCCCTGGAAACACCATATATTTT. Translation gives CASSYAQGPGNTIYF. V and J are TRBV6-5 and TRBJ1-3, with D uncertain. CDR1 is MNHEY and CDR2 is SVGAGI in the germline V gene. There are 15 residues in the CDR3. V was clipped by 2 bases and J by 2 bases, with 10 bases between them.

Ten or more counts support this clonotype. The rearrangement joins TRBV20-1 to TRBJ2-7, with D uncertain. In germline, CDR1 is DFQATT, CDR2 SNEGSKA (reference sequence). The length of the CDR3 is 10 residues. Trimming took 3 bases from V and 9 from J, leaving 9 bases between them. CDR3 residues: CSASTDRQYF. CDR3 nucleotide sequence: TGCAGTGCTAGCACGGATCGGCAGTACTTC.

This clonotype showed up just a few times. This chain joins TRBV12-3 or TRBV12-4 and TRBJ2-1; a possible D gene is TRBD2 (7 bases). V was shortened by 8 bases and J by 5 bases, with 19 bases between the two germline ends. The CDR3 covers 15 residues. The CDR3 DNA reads TGTGCCAGCTACTTGAGGGGGGGCCTCGACAATGAGCAGTTCTTC. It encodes CASYLRGGLDNEQFF.

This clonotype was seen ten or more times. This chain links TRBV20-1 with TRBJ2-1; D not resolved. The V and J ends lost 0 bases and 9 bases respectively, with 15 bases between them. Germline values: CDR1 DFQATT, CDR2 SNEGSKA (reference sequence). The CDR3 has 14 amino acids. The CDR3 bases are TGCAGTGCTAGAGAGGGCTTCACCTGGTCTGAGCAGTTCTTC. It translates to CSAREGFTWSEQFF.

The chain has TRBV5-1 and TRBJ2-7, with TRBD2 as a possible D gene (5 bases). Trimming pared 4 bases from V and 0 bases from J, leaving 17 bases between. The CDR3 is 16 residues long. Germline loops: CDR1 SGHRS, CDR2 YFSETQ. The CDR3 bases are TGCGCCAGCAGCCTGGATAGAACGGGGAGCTCCTACGAGCAGTACTTC. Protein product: CASSLDRTGSSYEQYF.

The CDR3 is CASKVSGPGELFF. The CDR3 region has the DNA TGTGCCAGCAAGGTTAGCGGGCCCGGGGAGCTGTTTTTT. The chain recombines TRBV6-2 or TRBV6-3 with TRBJ2-2; 7 bases agree with TRBD2. J was trimmed by 6 bases and V by 7 bases; bases with no gene match: 5. The V gene's germline CDR1 is MNHEY and CDR2 SVGEGT. The CDR3 consists of 13 residues.

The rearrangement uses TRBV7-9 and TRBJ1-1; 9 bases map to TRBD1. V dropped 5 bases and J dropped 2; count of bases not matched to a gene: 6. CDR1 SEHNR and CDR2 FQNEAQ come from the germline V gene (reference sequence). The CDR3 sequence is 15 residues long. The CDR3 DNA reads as TGTGCCAGCAGCATACAGGGGGCGGTAAACACTGAAGCTTTCTTT. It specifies CASSIQGAVNTEAFF.

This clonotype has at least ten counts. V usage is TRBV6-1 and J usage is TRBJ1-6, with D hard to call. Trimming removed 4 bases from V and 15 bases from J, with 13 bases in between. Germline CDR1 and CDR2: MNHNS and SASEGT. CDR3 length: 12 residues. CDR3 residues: CASSANSRGLHF. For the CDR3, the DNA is TGTGCCAGCAGTGCGAACTCCCGAGGCCTCCACTTT.

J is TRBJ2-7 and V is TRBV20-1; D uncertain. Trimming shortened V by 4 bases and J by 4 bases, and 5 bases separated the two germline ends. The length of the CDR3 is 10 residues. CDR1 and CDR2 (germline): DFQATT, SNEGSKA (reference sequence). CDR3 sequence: CSATRYEQYF. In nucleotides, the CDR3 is TGCAGTGCTACCCGGTACGAGCAGTACTTC.

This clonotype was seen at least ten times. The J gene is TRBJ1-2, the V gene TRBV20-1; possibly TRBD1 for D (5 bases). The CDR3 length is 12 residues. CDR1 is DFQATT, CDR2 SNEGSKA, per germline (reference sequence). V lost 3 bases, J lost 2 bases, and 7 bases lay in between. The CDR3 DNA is TGCAGTGCTAGGACAGCCAACTATGGCTACACCTTC. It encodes CSARTANYGYTF.

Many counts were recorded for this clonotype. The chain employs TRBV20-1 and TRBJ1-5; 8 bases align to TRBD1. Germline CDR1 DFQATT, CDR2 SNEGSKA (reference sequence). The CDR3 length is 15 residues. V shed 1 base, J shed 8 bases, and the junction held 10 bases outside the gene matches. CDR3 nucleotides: TGCAGTGCTAGAGTACCCCTCAGGGGGCGAGAGCCCCAGCATTTT. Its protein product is CSARVPLRGREPQHF.

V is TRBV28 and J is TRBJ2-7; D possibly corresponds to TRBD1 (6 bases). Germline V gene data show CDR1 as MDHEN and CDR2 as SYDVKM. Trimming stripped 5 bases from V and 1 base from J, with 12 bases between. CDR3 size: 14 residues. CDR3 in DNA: TGTGCCAGCAGTACCACAGGGCGATCCTACGAGCAGTACTTC. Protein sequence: CASSTTGRSYEQYF.